A selection of T cell receptor beta chains follows, all from one sample in a study of blood T cell repertoires in COVID-19. Sequenced by immunoSEQ multiplex PCR; TCRdb stores in-frame clones only, minus some. The sample records approximately 49,000 clones, about 83% being singletons. The sequenced sample was peripheral blood. The receptors here all came from a man aged 50 or older with acute or convalescent COVID-19. The CDR3 runs from the conserved cysteine through the conserved F or W. A D gene is named only where the DNA matches it firmly. Expanded clones are given a class, and other clones once, few, many or no size at all.

D gene,J gene,V gene,clone size,CDR3 DNA,CDR3 protein
NA,TRBJ1-4,TRBV19,NA,TGTGCCAGTAGGGGACAACCCGCTAATGAAAAACTGTTTTTT,CASRGQPANEKLFF
NA,TRBJ1-5,TRBV13,NA,TGTGCCAGCAGCCAAAGGGAGGGGCAGGGCCACAATCAGCCCCAGCATTTT,CASSQREGQGHNQPQHF
NA,TRBJ2-1,TRBV5-1,NA,TGCGCCAGCAGCTCCTGGACTAATTCCTACAATGAGCAGTTCTTC,CASSSWTNSYNEQFF
NA,TRBJ2-7,TRBV5-5,NA,TGTGCCAGCAGCGCCGAGGGGGATCCCTCCTACGAGCAGTACTTC,CASSAEGDPSYEQYF
NA,TRBJ1-5,TRBV19,NA,TGTGTCTGGTGCCCGGACAGTAGAAATCAGCCCCAGCATTTT,CVWCPDSRNQPQHF
TRBD2,TRBJ2-5,TRBV30,NA,TGTGCCTGGAGTGTATGGGGGGGGGAGACCCAGTACTTC,CAWSVWGGETQYF
NA,TRBJ1-2,TRBV20-1,NA,TGCAGTGCAGGGGGAGATTATGGCTACACCTTC,CSAGGDYGYTF
NA,TRBJ2-7,TRBV19,NA,TGTGCCAGTAGTATGAGGGCCAGCCCCGAGCAGTACTTC,CASSMRASPEQYF
TRBD1,TRBJ1-4,TRBV30,NA,TGTGCCTGGAGTGGTGCAGGGGGTTTTGAAAAACTGTTTTTT,CAWSGAGGFEKLFF
TRBD2,TRBJ2-7,TRBV19,NA,TGTGCCAGTAGTCGGACTAGCGGGACCTACGAGCAGTACTTC,CASSRTSGTYEQYF
TRBD1,TRBJ1-6,TRBV18,NA,TGTGCCAGCTCACTACTGGACAGGGATAATAATTCACCCCTCCACTTT,CASSLLDRDNNSPLHF
NA,TRBJ2-7,TRBV28,NA,TGTGCCAGCAGTTATCCGGGGGATTCGCAGTACTTC,CASSYPGDSQYF
NA,TRBJ2-3,TRBV12-3/TRBV12-4,NA,TGTGCCAGCAACCAGGGAGGAACAGATACGCAGTATTTT,CASNQGGTDTQYF
TRBD1,TRBJ1-3,TRBV9,NA,TGTGCCAGCAGCCCCCCCGGACAGGGACGTGGAAACACCATATATTTT,CASSPPGQGRGNTIYF
TRBD2,TRBJ2-1,TRBV14,once,TGTGCCAGCAGCCAAGGGCCACTAGCGAACTCCTACAATGAGCAGTTCTTC,CASSQGPLANSYNEQFF
TRBD1,TRBJ2-1,TRBV12-5,NA,TGTGCTAGTGGTTTGAGGCAGGGGGCTTCCTACAATGAGCAGTTCTTC,CASGLRQGASYNEQFF
NA,TRBJ1-2,TRBV24-1,NA,TGTGCCACCAGTGTAGGAGGGCTCGGTGGCTACACCTTC,CATSVGGLGGYTF
NA,TRBJ1-6,TRBV27,NA,TGTGCCAGCAGTCCATTCATACGATGGGGCTCGAATTCACCCCTCCACTTT,CASSPFIRWGSNSPLHF
NA,TRBJ1-2,TRBV18,NA,TGTGCCAGCTCAACGGGGGGGAACTATGGCTACACCTTC,CASSTGGNYGYTF
TRBD2,TRBJ2-5,TRBV19,NA,TGTGCCAGTAGTATAGCGGGGGGGCCGGGGACCCAGTACTTC,CASSIAGGPGTQYF
NA,TRBJ1-1,TRBV7-8,NA,TGTGCCAGCAGCTTATACCCAGGATTTATTAACACTGAAGCTTTCTTT,CASSLYPGFINTEAFF
TRBD1,TRBJ1-1,TRBV16,NA,TGTGCCAGCAGCCCTGCTTTGGGACAGGGTAGGGTTCGGAAGGCAGCTTTCTTT,CASSPALGQGRVRKAAFF
TRBD2,TRBJ2-1,TRBV30,NA,TGTGCCTGGAGTGGAGCGGGGAGCTCCTACAATGAGCAGTTCTTC,CAWSGAGSSYNEQFF
NA,TRBJ1-2,TRBV4-1,NA,TGCGCCAGCAGCCAAGGACAGCTGGACGGCTACACCTTC,CASSQGQLDGYTF
TRBD1,TRBJ2-3,TRBV4-1,NA,TGCGCCAGCAGCCGGCATTCCCGGGACAGGAGCACAGATACGCAGTATTTT,CASSRHSRDRSTDTQYF
TRBD1,TRBJ1-2,TRBV7-2,once,TGTGCCAGCACCATGGGACAGGCATACTATGGCTACACCTTC,CASTMGQAYYGYTF
TRBD2,TRBJ2-7,TRBV14,NA,TGTGCCAGCAGCCTCGAGCGGGAAAGCTCCTACGAGCAGTACTTC,CASSLERESSYEQYF